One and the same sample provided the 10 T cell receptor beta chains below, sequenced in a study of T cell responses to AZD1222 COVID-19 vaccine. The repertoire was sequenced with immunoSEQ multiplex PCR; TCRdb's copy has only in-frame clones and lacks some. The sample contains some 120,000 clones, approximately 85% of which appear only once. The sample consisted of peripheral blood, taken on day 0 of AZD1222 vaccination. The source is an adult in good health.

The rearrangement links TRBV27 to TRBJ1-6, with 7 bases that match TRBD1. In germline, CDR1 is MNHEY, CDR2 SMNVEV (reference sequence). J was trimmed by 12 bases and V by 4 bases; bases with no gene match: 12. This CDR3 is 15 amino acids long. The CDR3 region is CASSSSDRDWGPLHF. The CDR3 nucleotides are TGTGCCAGCAGTTCCTCTGACAGGGACTGGGGACCCCTCCACTTT.

The CDR3 sequence: CASSMGQGFYGYTF. In nucleotides, the CDR3 is TGTGCCAGTAGTATGGGACAGGGATTCTATGGCTACACCTTC. The chain joins TRBV19 to TRBJ1-2; 9 bases are shared with TRBD1. The J segment lost 4 bases and the V segment lost 3 bases, leaving 3 bases of the junction unmatched. The CDR3 contains 14 residues. Germline-derived CDR1 and CDR2 are LNHDA and SQIVND (reference sequence). Using reference TRBV19 and TRBJ1-2 for the parts outside the CDR3, the full variable domain is DGGITQSPKYLFRKEGQNVTLSCEQNLNHDAMYWYRQDPGQGLRLIYYSQIVNDFQKGDIAEGYSVSREKKESFPLTVTSAQKNPTAFYLCASSMGQGFYGYTFGSGTRLTVV.

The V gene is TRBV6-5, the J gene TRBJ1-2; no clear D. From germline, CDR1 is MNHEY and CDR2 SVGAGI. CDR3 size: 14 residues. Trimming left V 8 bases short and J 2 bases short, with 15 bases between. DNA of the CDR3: TGTGCCAGCTCCTTTCTACATGGGAACTATGGCTACACCTTC. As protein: CASSFLHGNYGYTF.

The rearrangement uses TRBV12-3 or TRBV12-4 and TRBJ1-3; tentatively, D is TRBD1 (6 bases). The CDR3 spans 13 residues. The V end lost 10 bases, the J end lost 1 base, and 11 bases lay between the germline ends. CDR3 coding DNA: TGTGCCATCCTCGGACAGTCTGGAAACACCATATATTTT. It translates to CAILGQSGNTIYF.

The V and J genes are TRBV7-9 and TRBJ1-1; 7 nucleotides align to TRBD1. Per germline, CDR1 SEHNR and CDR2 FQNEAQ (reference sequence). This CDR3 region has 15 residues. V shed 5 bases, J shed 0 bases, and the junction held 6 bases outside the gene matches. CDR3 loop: CASSITDRLNTEAFF. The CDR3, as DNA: TGTGCCAGCAGCATCACGGACAGGTTGAACACTGAAGCTTTCTTT.

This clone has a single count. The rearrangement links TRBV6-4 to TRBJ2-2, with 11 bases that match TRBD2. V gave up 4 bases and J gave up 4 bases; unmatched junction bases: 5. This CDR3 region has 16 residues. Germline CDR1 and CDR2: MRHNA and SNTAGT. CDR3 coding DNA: TGTGCCAGCAGTGGAGGGACTAGCGGAGCCACCGGGGAGCTGTTTTTT. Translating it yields CASSGGTSGATGELFF.

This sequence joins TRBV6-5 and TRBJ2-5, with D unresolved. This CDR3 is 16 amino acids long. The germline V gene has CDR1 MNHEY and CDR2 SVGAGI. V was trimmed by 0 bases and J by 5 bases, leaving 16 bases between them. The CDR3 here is CASSYSYRVVEETQYF. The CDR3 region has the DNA TGTGCCAGCAGTTACTCGTATCGGGTGGTTGAGGAGACCCAGTACTTC.

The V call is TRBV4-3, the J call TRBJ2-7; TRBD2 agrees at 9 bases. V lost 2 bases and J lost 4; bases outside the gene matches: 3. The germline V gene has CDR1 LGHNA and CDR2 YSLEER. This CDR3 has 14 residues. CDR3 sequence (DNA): TGCGCCAGCAGCCAAAGCGGGGGGTTTTACGAGCAGTACTTC. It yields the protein CASSQSGGFYEQYF.

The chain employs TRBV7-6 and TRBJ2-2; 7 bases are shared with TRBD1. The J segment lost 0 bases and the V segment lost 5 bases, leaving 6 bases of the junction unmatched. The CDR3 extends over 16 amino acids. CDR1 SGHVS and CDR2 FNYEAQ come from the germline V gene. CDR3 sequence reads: CASSSRTGSNTGELFF. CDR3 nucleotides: TGTGCCAGCAGCAGCCGGACAGGTTCGAACACCGGGGAGCTGTTTTTT.

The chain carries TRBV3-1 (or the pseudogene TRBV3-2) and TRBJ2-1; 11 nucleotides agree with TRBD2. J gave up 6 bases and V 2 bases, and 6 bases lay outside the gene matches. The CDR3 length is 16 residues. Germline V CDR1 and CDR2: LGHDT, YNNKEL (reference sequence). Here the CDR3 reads CASSQHSGGASNEQFF. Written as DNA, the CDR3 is TGTGCCAGCAGCCAACATAGCGGGGGGGCCTCCAATGAGCAGTTCTTC.